The text below deals with one T cell receptor beta chain. The target antigen is unknown. This entry is derived from a study of vaccination and CD4 T cells after COVID-19. Study details: Collection of post-vaccine samples followed dose two by a median 72 days, spanning a range of 14 to 241. In culture, cells were exposed to overlapping spike peptides from SARS-CoV-2, HCoV-NL63, HCoV-OC43 and HCoV-229E. A CEFX pool, an HIV-1 Nef pool, or no peptide went to control cultures.

V was clipped by 6 bases and J by 0 bases, with 15 bases between them. This CDR3 has 15 residues. Germline CDR1 is DFQATT and CDR2 is SNEGSKA (reference sequence). Treatment described: roughly ten-day PBMC culture with coronavirus spike peptide pools or control peptides (ViraFEST assay). With the Oncomine TCR Beta short-read assay, DNA from cultured CD4+ T cells was sequenced. In TCRdb, the PCR reads were re-called with MiXCR into one record per CDR3 protein. The data hold almost 7,500 distinct CDR3 sequences, with about 73% observed a single time. This clonotype was sampled from a human donor who had recovered from COVID-19. The sample taken for sequencing was CD4+ T cells from blood, cultured in vitro. The rearrangement joins TRBV20-1 to TRBJ1-5; D is undetermined. The DNA for the CDR3 is TGCAGTGCCCGCAAGGTCCCTTATAGCAATCAGCCCCAGCATTTT. It is translated as CSARKVPYSNQPQHF.